The 8 T cell receptor beta chains reported below all come from one sample, sequenced in a study of cytomegalovirus exposure and HLA in healthy donors. PCR primers comprised 60 Vbeta and 13 Jbeta primers. Here immunoSEQ multiplex PCR was the method, and the copy in TCRdb shows in-frame clones only, minus some. In total, the table holds tens of thousands of clones. Sequenced: PBMCs. Receptors were obtained from a male donor in good health and CMV-seronegative.

The chain has TRBV30 and TRBJ2-1, with TRBD2 as a possible D gene (5 bases). CDR1 and CDR2 (germline): GTSNPN, SVGIG (reference sequence). The CDR3 totals 15 residues. Between the trimmed V and J ends, which lost 1 base and 5 bases, there was a span of 15 bases. Here the CDR3 reads CAWSERERVHNEQFF. Written as DNA, the CDR3 is TGTGCCTGGAGTGAGAGGGAAAGGGTCCACAATGAGCAGTTCTTC.

V and J are TRBV7-2 and TRBJ2-1; D perhaps matches TRBD2 (6 bases). The V gene's germline CDR1 is SGHTA and CDR2 FQGNSA. CDR3 length: 14 residues. V was cut by 4 bases and J by 6 bases, with 13 bases left in between. CDR3 loop: CASSSRRGSNEQFF. As DNA, the CDR3 is TGTGCCAGCAGCTCACGGCGGGGTTCCAATGAGCAGTTCTTC.

The rearrangement joins TRBV28 to TRBJ2-7; possible D gene TRBD2, 5 bases. Germline V gene sequence: CDR1 MDHEN, CDR2 SYDVKM. The V and J ends lost 6 bases and 4 bases respectively, with 7 bases between them. This CDR3 has 11 amino acids. For the CDR3, the DNA is TGTGCCAGCAGCGAGGGATACGAGCAGTACTTC. Translation: CASSEGYEQYF.

The chain links TRBV7-2 to TRBJ2-7; D is perhaps TRBD1 (5 bases). Trimming stripped 5 bases from V and 5 bases from J, with 16 bases between. Germline CDR1 SGHTA, CDR2 FQGNSA. The CDR3 runs 14 residues. The DNA for the CDR3 is TGTGCCAGCAGCCCAGGACAACGCCGGGACGAGCAGTACTTC. Amino acids: CASSPGQRRDEQYF.

The rearrangement joins TRBV7-2 to TRBJ2-3; 11 bases map to TRBD1. Per germline, CDR1 SGHTA and CDR2 FQGNSA. The CDR3 runs 16 residues. J gave up 5 bases and V 5 bases, and 9 bases lay outside the gene matches. CDR3 DNA sequence: TGTGCCAGCAGCCAAGGGACAGGGGGGAGGGTAGATACGCAGTATTTT. Its protein product is CASSQGTGGRVDTQYF.

The chain joins TRBV25-1 to TRBJ1-1, with D maybe TRBD1 (6 bases). This CDR3 region has 15 residues. V dropped 1 base and J dropped 0 bases, with 9 bases sitting between them. Germline CDR1 and CDR2: MGHDK and SYGVNS. In DNA form, the CDR3 reads TGTGCCAGCAGTGAATGGGGACAACTGAACACTGAAGCTTTCTTT. Its protein is CASSEWGQLNTEAFF.

CDR3 nucleotides: TGTGCCATCAGTTCTGACAGGGCTAGGGGCTACACCTTC. Encoded protein: CAISSDRARGYTF. The genes are TRBV10-3 and TRBJ1-2; TRBD1 matches 7 bases. The CDR3 has 13 residues. After removal of 5 bases from V and 8 bases from J, the junction contained 8 bases not matched to a gene. Germline V lookup: CDR1 ENHRY, CDR2 SYGVKD.

The V call is TRBV29-1, the J call TRBJ1-2, with 8 bases fitting TRBD1. CDR1 SQVTM and CDR2 ANQGSEA come from the germline V gene. The ends lost 4 bases at V and 8 bases at J; junction bases unmatched: 6. This CDR3 contains 12 residues. The chain's CDR3 is CSVGRQGLGYTF. CDR3 bases: TGCAGCGTTGGGCGACAGGGGCTAGGCTACACCTTC.